The T cell receptor (beta chain) under discussion was sequenced for a study of T-cell memory formation after mild COVID-19 (dated by TCRdb to the early 2020s). For the wider study: TCR sequence clusters from the two donors were found to be largely donor specific. In a couple of donors, T-cell clones that expanded and contracted after mild COVID-19 were tracked by sequencing TCRalpha and TCRbeta repertoires over time. The cohort comprised two young, previously healthy adult volunteers, one female and one male.

What the work shows at the level of the full study, not this receptor alone: From day 15 to 85, contracting clones showed balanced CD4/CD8 phenotypes, whereas a second wave of clones that expanded from day 15 to 37 leaned towards CD4+. Some responding clones were detected in pre-infection memory, which suggested that pre-existing cross-reactive memory T cells had joined the SARS-CoV-2 response. Contracting CD4+ clones appeared mostly in the CM and EM memory subsets, whereas CD8+ clones were enriched in EMRA. Whether the second-wave clones peaking on day 37 were SARS-CoV-2 specific was not confirmed. The study included only two mild cases, and larger cohorts that include severe cases with pre-infection samples were judged to be necessary.

Sequencer: Illumina NovaSeq 6000. TCRalpha and TCRbeta cDNA libraries were constructed by 5'RACE with constant-segment primers, with sample barcodes and unique molecular identifiers being introduced. RNA was extracted from every sample with Trizol reagent. The libraries were amplified in two PCR steps, and the second step added a second sample barcode and Illumina TruSeq adapters. Sequencing of the libraries was done on an Illumina NovaSeq, producing 2 x 150 bp paired-end reads. The original methods were these. Reads were demultiplexed and collapsed into UMI-guided consensus sequences with migec v1.2.7. Using mixcr v2.1.11, the UMI consensuses were aligned to TRA and TRB V and J templates and assembled into clonotypes. A clonotype was counted as expanded or contracted only when both edgeR and NoisET called the clonotype significant, with the noise models trained on biological replicates. For edgeR calls, the cutoffs were a false discovery rate-adjusted p below 0.01 and a log2 fold-change threshold of 1. PCA with hierarchical clustering of max-normalized trajectories of the 1000 most abundant clonotypes was used as exploratory dynamics analysis. Separately sequenced CD4+ and CD8+ repertoires were used to assign the CD4 or CD8 phenotype of responding clones. TCRdb cleaned the public reads at Q25 with fastp, built clones with MiXCR and kept in-frame beta chains. Rows are combined by CDR3 protein, so each entry shows the most common genes and DNA. These V and J calls rely on TCRdb rather than the paper's analysis. In this sample the table shows more than 45,000 distinct CDR3 sequences, 9.3% of which occur a single time. The ten largest clones take up over 9.5% of the sample.

PBMCs were isolated by Ficoll-Paque density gradient centrifugation. About this clonotype: Its binding antigen is unknown. Per-nucleotide qualities are absent, and no much larger clonotype sits a single base away.

The receptor comes from an adult woman who had mild COVID-19 (a few samples of this study predate the infection). The sample titles of this study are shuffled in the database, so cell type and time point are left out; the donor was told from shared clones. Sequenced material: PBMCs or a T cell subset sorted from them (not recorded which).

The DNA sequence is as follows: TGTGCCTGGAGTTGGAAGCTACAAGAGACCCAGTACTTC. Its protein is CAWSWKLQETQYF. In this chain, TRBV30 is recombined with TRBJ2-5; the D segment cannot be called with confidence. CDR3 length: 13 amino acids, cysteine to phenylalanine. Only the CDR3 portion is preserved as DNA: 39 bases, with reading frame beginning at the first base. Deletion took 2 bases off V and 2 bases off J, with a span of 9 bases between the germline ends. The germline V gene (reference sequence) specifies GTSNPN as CDR1 and SVGIG as CDR2.